The sequence of this T cell receptor (beta chain) was determined in a study of Ad26.COV2.S vaccination and SARS-CoV-2 variants (dated by TCRdb to 2020 to 2022). In the study overall: Vaccine-arm donors came from COV1001, a multicentre, randomized, double-blind, placebo-controlled phase I-IIa trial of Ad26.COV2.S in healthy adults. Ad26.COV2.S was administered intramuscularly at a dose of 5x10^10 or 1x10^11 viral particles, either as one shot or as two shots given 56 days apart. Sequencing of the TCRbeta repertoire served to evaluate the specificity and breadth of SARS-CoV-2-reactive T cell receptors following Ad26.COV2.S vaccination. The TCR-sequenced set comprised approximately 30 samples: approximately 20 Ad26.COV2.S vaccine recipients, 5 placebo recipients and 8 SARS-CoV-2 convalescent individuals. Trial participants were randomized into five groups of five, in which low-dose or high-dose Ad26.COV2.S was given once or twice, or placebo was given on both occasions. Investigators remained blinded to trial group allocation during experiments and outcome assessment. General findings and caveats noted by the study authors: Higher spike-specific TCR breadth was observed in Ad26.COV2.S recipients than in placebo recipients (P = 0.0014). After vaccination, substantial breadth of spike-specific CD8+ and CD4+ T cell responses was reported. Vaccine and placebo recipients had similar non-spike TCR breadth, a finding consistent with the vaccine containing only spike. The authors noted that the TCR breadth and depth analyses may have underestimated total T cell responses. The study was not powered to compare responses between vaccine doses or regimens.

This sample's treatment or condition label indicates: some 19 received Ad26.COV2.S at low or high dose, single or two shots; about 5 received placebo; per-sample allocation not given. For vaccine and placebo recipients, repertoires were sequenced using samples collected on day 63 after the first injection. In Cohort 1b, more than 20 adults aged 18-55 years were enrolled at a single site in Boston, USA, between 29 July and 7 August 2020. Ad26.COV2.S was a replication-incompetent adenovirus type 26 vector expressing a prefusion-stabilized SARS-CoV-2 spike protein from the original Wuhan strain. Trimming at the junction amounts to 4 bases on V and 3 bases on J, and the germline ends lie 3 bases apart. The CDR3, from cysteine to phenylalanine, totals 10 residues. CDR3 DNA only is kept here, 30 bases in frame from base 1. The germline V gene supplies CDR1 SQVTM and CDR2 ANQGSEA. On this clone: This clone's antigen is unknown. There are no base qualities to consult, and no much larger clone falls within one base.

The immunoSEQ Assay was the method used to sequence TCRbeta CDR3 regions. After extraction, genomic DNA underwent amplification by bias-controlled multiplex PCR, followed by high-throughput sequencing. The authors' pipeline ran thus. To quantify the absolute abundance of every unique TCRbeta CDR3 region, sequences were collapsed and filtered. T cell fraction was estimated by normalization of TCRbeta template counts to usable DNA, with usable DNA being measured through amplification of reference genes present in all nucleated cells. Repertoire TCRs were annotated as SARS-CoV-2-specific by exact matching of V gene, CDR3 amino acid sequence and J gene to a known reactive TCR set. The reference SARS-CoV-2 TCR set was derived from MIRA and filtered for enrichment in COVID-19-positive ImmuneCODE repertoires, a step that removed public or cross-reactive TCRs. Using the MIRA antigens, annotated TCRs were further analysed by specific ORF or by position within an ORF. Breadth was defined as the number of annotated unique rearrangements divided by the total number of unique productive rearrangements, and depth was defined as the summed frequency of the annotated unique rearrangements. TCR breadth was compared between groups using two-sided Wilcoxon rank-sum tests. The clones in this table, taken by TCRdb from immuneACCESS, are in-frame only. Not every clone is retained; where verified, under half of the shortfall comes from an unresolved V gene, and the cause of the rest is unknown. Clone size and the V and J calls come from that table; the DNA yielded D and trimming. In this sample the table shows approximately 480,000 clones, around 85% of which occur a single time. The ten biggest clones cover around 13% of the sample.

The source was peripheral blood, collected in a trial of Ad26.COV2.S vaccine versus placebo. This receptor was taken from a person between 18 and 65 years old who received the Ad26.COV2.S COVID-19 vaccine or a placebo. Rearrangement joined TRBV29-1 to TRBJ1-1; no D segment can be confidently identified. The CDR3 sequence is CSVGYTEAFF. The DNA sequence is as follows: TGCAGCGTTGGCTACACTGAAGCTTTCTTT.